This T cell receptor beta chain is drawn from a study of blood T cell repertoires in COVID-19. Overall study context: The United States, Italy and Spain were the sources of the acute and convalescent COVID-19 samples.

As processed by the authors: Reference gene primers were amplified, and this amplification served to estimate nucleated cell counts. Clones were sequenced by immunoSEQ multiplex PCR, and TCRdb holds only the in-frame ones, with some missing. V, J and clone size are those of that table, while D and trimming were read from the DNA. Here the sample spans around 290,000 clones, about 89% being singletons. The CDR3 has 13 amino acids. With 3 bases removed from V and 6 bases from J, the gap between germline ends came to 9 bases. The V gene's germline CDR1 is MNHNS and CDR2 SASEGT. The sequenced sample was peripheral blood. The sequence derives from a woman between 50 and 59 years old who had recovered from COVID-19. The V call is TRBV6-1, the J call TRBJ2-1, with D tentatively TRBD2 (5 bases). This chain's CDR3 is CASSDAGVNEQFF. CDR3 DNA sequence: TGTGCCAGCAGTGATGCCGGGGTCAATGAGCAGTTCTTC.